This section outlines one T cell receptor (beta chain) sequence together with its context. The same CDR3 also results from other DNA sequences found in this sample. This sample was taken from a study of shared clonotypes between healthy human individuals. About the research overall: A couple of women and a few men aged 18 to 49 made up the donors.

Trimming stripped 5 bases from V and 0 bases from J, with 3 bases between. The CDR3 covers 12 residues. Germline lookup yields CDR1 SEHNR and CDR2 FQNEAQ (reference sequence). The table came from immunoSEQ multiplex PCR; TCRdb's copy has only in-frame clones and leaves some out. Found here are about 2.1 million clones, approximately 92% of them singletons; the top ten hold around 1.7%. CD45RO-negative cells were positively selected for CCR7, leaving out terminally differentiated effector memory CD45RA+ cells. This TCR was sampled from a man aged 18 to 30 in good health. Some clones in this sample may be carry-over from other donors' samples. Sequenced input: naive CD8+ T cells from PBMCs. The rearrangement joins TRBV7-9 to TRBJ2-3; D gene ambiguous. The CDR3 nucleotides are TGTGCCAGCAGCGCTAGCACAGATACGCAGTATTTT. Translated, it gives CASSASTDTQYF.